This TCR beta chain derives from a study of blood T cell repertoires in COVID-19. In the study overall: Researchers got acute and convalescent COVID-19 samples from the United States, Italy and Spain. T cells, B-cell-depleted T cells, or PBMCs provided the cDNA or gDNA that served as material.

In the authors' methods: Amplified reference gene primers provided the basis for estimating nucleated cell counts. The assay was immunoSEQ multiplex PCR, and TCRdb's table has in-frame clones only and misses some. That table gives V, J and clone size, and the DNA gave D and trimming. Of hundreds of thousands of clones in the sample, approximately 80% were seen once. This clone was seen only once. CDR1 and CDR2 (germline): SNHLY, FYNNEI. The CDR3 has 12 amino acids. Trimming left V 5 bases short and J 2 bases short, with 7 bases between. Sequencing used peripheral blood. This clonotype was obtained from a man older than 75 with acute or convalescent COVID-19. The chain couples TRBV2 to TRBJ2-7; D remains unclear. As DNA, the CDR3 is TGTGCCAGCAGTCCCCAGGCCTACGAGCAGTACTTC. It translates to CASSPQAYEQYF.